A single sample is the source of the 23 T cell receptor beta chains below, sequenced in a study of PD-1 blockade in mismatch repair-deficient tumors (dated by TCRdb to about 2017). Taken with the paper, the label for time point translates to: peripheral blood before pembrolizumab. To prepare the library, the immunoSEQ multiplex PCR assay was applied. The source is immuneACCESS, and TCRdb retained only in-frame sequences with V and J called. Part of the clones is not carried over; for the studies checked, unresolved V genes explain less than half of this, and the remainder is unexplained. The table for this sample lists around 49,000 clones; around three quarters of them were counted only once. Roughly 3.5% of the sample belongs to the ten largest clones. The sample consisted of PBMCs, taken before pembrolizumab treatment. Receptors were obtained from an adult with mismatch repair-deficient cancer.

This clone was found a few times. The genes are TRBV20-1 and TRBJ2-7; TRBD2 matches at 7 bases. With 4 bases clipped from V and 3 bases from J, the junction kept 0 bases outside the gene matches. Germline V gene sequence: CDR1 DFQATT, CDR2 SNEGSKA (reference sequence). This CDR3 region has 11 residues. CDR3 nucleotide sequence: TGCAGTGCTACTAGCGGCTACGAGCAGTACTTC. Protein sequence: CSATSGYEQYF.

The chain carries TRBV6-5 and TRBJ1-1; possibly TRBD1 for D (6 bases). This CDR3 spans 16 amino acids. Trimming stripped 0 bases from V and 2 bases from J, with 13 bases between. Germline loops: CDR1 MNHEY, CDR2 SVGAGI. CDR3: CASSYSRGGRNTEAFF. The CDR3 DNA reads as TGTGCCAGCAGTTACTCGAGGGGGGGGCGAAACACTGAAGCTTTCTTT.

Concerning this clone: The same CDR3 also results from other DNA sequences found in this sample. The J gene is TRBJ2-1, the V gene TRBV9; weak D call: TRBD2 (6 bases). Trimming stripped 0 bases from V and 0 bases from J, with 7 bases between. From germline, CDR1 is SGDLS and CDR2 YYNGEE. The CDR3 runs to 15 residues. CDR3: CASSVGGDSYNEQFF. The CDR3 DNA reads TGTGCCAGCAGCGTAGGGGGGGACTCCTACAATGAGCAGTTCTTC.

This chain connects TRBV7-9 to TRBJ1-4; the D is unclear. The CDR3 consists of 18 residues. V was pared by 5 bases and J by 0 bases, with 19 bases between. CDR1 is SEHNR and CDR2 is FQNEAQ in the germline V gene (reference sequence). CDR3 region: CASSTHSPNKATNEKLFF. CDR3 bases: TGTGCCAGCAGCACACACTCACCAAACAAGGCAACTAATGAAAAACTGTTTTTT.

This clone was counted a few times. V is TRBV11-1 and J is TRBJ1-2; possible D gene TRBD1, 6 bases. There are 16 residues in the CDR3. The germline CDR1 and CDR2 sequences are SGHAT and FQDESV (reference sequence). With 2 bases removed from V and 7 bases from J, the gap between germline ends came to 20 bases. The CDR3 DNA sequence: TGTGCCAGCAGCTTAAATGGGAAAGGGGGTACCTCTGGCTACACCTTC. Its translation is CASSLNGKGGTSGYTF.

This clone was picked up a small number of times. CDR3 amino acids: CASSVTAYTEAFF. The CDR3 DNA reads TGTGCCAGCAGCGTGACGGCGTACACTGAAGCTTTCTTT. The rearrangement joins TRBV7-9 to TRBJ1-1; D remains unclear. The CDR3 sequence is 13 residues long. Per germline, CDR1 SEHNR and CDR2 FQNEAQ (reference sequence). V lost 5 bases and J lost 3, with 10 bases in between.

The chain joins TRBV7-9 to TRBJ2-7; no clear D. CDR1 and CDR2 from the germline V gene are SEHNR and FQNEAQ (reference sequence). The V gene lost 4 bases and the J gene lost 6 bases, with 7 bases spanning the gap. There are 11 residues in the CDR3. CDR3 sequence (DNA): TGTGCCAGCAGCTCCCCAGGCGAGCAGTACTTC. This encodes CASSSPGEQYF. The full variable domain, its missing parts supplied by reference TRBV7-9 and TRBJ2-7, is DTGVSQNPRHKITKRGQNVTFRCDPISEHNRLYWYRQTLGQGPEFLTYFQNEAQLEKSRLLSDRFSAERPKGSFSTLEIQRTEQGDSAMYLCASSSPGEQYFGPGTRLTVT.

The gene calls are TRBV29-1 and TRBJ2-7; 9 bases are a match to TRBD1. Losses at the gene ends were 5 bases for V and 6 bases for J; bases not matched to a gene: 11. Germline lookup yields CDR1 SQVTM and CDR2 ANQGSEA. The CDR3 has 14 residues. CDR3: CSVTQGAGISEQYF. CDR3 DNA: TGCAGCGTTACACAGGGGGCAGGGATAAGCGAGCAGTACTTC.

The chain employs TRBV9 and TRBJ1-4; no reliable D call. Germline V gene data show CDR1 as SGDLS and CDR2 as YYNGEE. Trimming left V 7 bases short and J 3 bases short, with 10 bases between. CDR3 length: 13 amino acids. The CDR3 nucleotides read TGTGCCAGCGCCGGACGGTCTAATGAAAAACTGTTTTTT. Translating gives CASAGRSNEKLFF. The full variable domain, rest sourced from reference TRBV9 and TRBJ1-4, is DSGVTQTPKHLITATGQRVTLRCSPRSGDLSVYWYQQSLDQGLQFLIQYYNGEERAKGNILERFSAQQFPDLHSELNLSSLELGDSALYFCASAGRSNEKLFFGSGTQLSVL.

This clone was counted between two and nine times. The chain combines TRBV5-6 with TRBJ2-1; D ambiguous. Germline assignment: CDR1 SGHDT and CDR2 YYEEEE. The CDR3 is 13 residues long. The ends were cut back, 3 bases at V and 3 bases at J, with 7 bases in the middle. CDR3 region: CASSSDLYNEQFF. CDR3 nucleotides: TGTGCCAGCAGCTCGGACCTCTACAATGAGCAGTTCTTC.

V gene TRBV7-2 combines with J gene TRBJ1-5; D might be TRBD1 (5 bases). This CDR3 has 15 amino acids. V was trimmed by 5 bases and J by 4 bases, leaving 15 bases between them. Germline CDR1 and CDR2: SGHTA and FQGNSA. In DNA form, the CDR3 reads TGTGCCAGCAGCGAACATATCTACAGGAATCAGCCCCAGCATTTT. Amino acid sequence: CASSEHIYRNQPQHF.

The V and J genes are TRBV5-6 and TRBJ1-2; 7 bases fit TRBD1. The junction had 6 bases not matched to a gene; V was cut back by 1 base and J by 3 bases. The CDR3 has 15 amino acids. Germline CDR1 is SGHDT and CDR2 is YYEEEE. In nucleotides, the CDR3 is TGTGCCAGCAGCTTGCAAGGGGGCAGGGACTATGGCTACACCTTC. It encodes CASSLQGGRDYGYTF.

The CDR3, as DNA: TGCGCCAGCAGCTTGGGACTAGCGGGAACCTACAATGAGCAGTTCTTC. Encoded protein: CASSLGLAGTYNEQFF. The chain recombines TRBV5-1 with TRBJ2-1; 11 nucleotides align to TRBD2. Germline loops: CDR1 SGHRS, CDR2 YFSETQ. After removal of 0 bases from V and 2 bases from J, the junction contained 1 base not matched to a gene. CDR3 length equals 16 residues.

The chain uses TRBV7-8 and TRBJ2-1; D perhaps matches TRBD1 (5 bases). V lost 0 bases and J lost 4, with 7 bases in between. Germline CDR1 and CDR2: SGHVS and FQNEAQ. The CDR3 consists of 14 residues. CDR3 sequence (DNA): TGTGCCAGCAGCTTAGCAGGGGATTACAATGAGCAGTTCTTC. It is translated as CASSLAGDYNEQFF. Full variable domain (remainder filled in from reference TRBV7-8 and TRBJ2-1): GAGVSQSPRYKVAKRGQDVALRCDPISGHVSLFWYQQALGQGPEFLTYFQNEAQLDKSGLPSDRFFAERPEGSVSTLKIQRTQQEDSAVYLCASSLAGDYNEQFFGPGTRLTVL.

The rearrangement joins TRBV4-3 to TRBJ2-1; 8 bases align to TRBD2. Per the germline V gene, CDR1 is LGHNA and CDR2 is YSLEER. V dropped 4 bases and J dropped 6; count of bases not matched to a gene: 8. CDR3 size: 15 residues. CDR3 DNA: TGCGCCAGCAGCCTTTCGGTAGCGGGAATCAATGAGCAGTTCTTC. Encoded protein: CASSLSVAGINEQFF.

This sequence joins TRBV7-8 and TRBJ2-2; perhaps TRBD2 as D (6 bases). Trimming stripped 5 bases from V and 0 bases from J, with 13 bases between. The CDR3 consists of 16 residues. Germline V lookup: CDR1 SGHVS, CDR2 FQNEAQ. This chain's CDR3 is CASSAGTHANTGELFF. In DNA form, the CDR3 reads TGTGCCAGCAGCGCAGGGACTCACGCGAACACCGGGGAGCTGTTTTTT. The complete variable domain, with remaining parts taken from reference TRBV7-8 and TRBJ2-2, reads GAGVSQSPRYKVAKRGQDVALRCDPISGHVSLFWYQQALGQGPEFLTYFQNEAQLDKSGLPSDRFFAERPEGSVSTLKIQRTQQEDSAVYLCASSAGTHANTGELFFGEGSRLTVL.

Only a few counts were recorded for this clone. The chain links TRBV18 to TRBJ1-2; tentatively, D is TRBD1 (5 bases). The V end lost 6 bases, the J end lost 7 bases, and 21 bases lay between the germline ends. Germline V gives CDR1 KGHSH, CDR2 LQKENI. This CDR3 comprises 15 residues. The CDR3 nucleotides read TGTGCCAGCTCCTCCGGGACCGCAATGACGGGTGGCTACACCTTC. This encodes CASSSGTAMTGGYTF.

The chain combines TRBV5-4 with TRBJ1-1; D remains unclear. Looked up from germline, CDR1 is SGHNT and CDR2 is YYREEE (reference sequence). This CDR3 has 13 residues. The V end was cut by 2 bases, the J end by 1 base, with 6 bases between. DNA of the CDR3: TGTGCCAGCAGCTTTGATTCGAACACTGAAGCTTTCTTT. This translates into CASSFDSNTEAFF. The full variable domain, completed using reference TRBV5-4 and TRBJ1-1, is ETGVTQSPTHLIKTRGQQVTLRCSSQSGHNTVSWYQQALGQGPQFIFQYYREEENGRGNFPPRFSGLQFPNYSSELNVNALELDDSALYLCASSFDSNTEAFFGQGTRLTVV.

The chain couples TRBV15 to TRBJ2-7; D could derive from TRBD1 or TRBD2 (5 bases each). This CDR3 spans 14 amino acids. The V gene's germline CDR1 is LNHNV and CDR2 YYDKDF (reference sequence). V lost 1 base and J lost 0, with 7 bases in between. The CDR3 loop is CATSRGGTSYEQYF. In DNA form, the CDR3 reads TGTGCCACCAGCAGAGGAGGGACCTCCTACGAGCAGTACTTC.

About this clone: One end of the junction varies from germline; a read error may be responsible. The rearrangement joins TRBV20-1 to TRBJ2-5; 10 nucleotides match TRBD2. Germline lookup yields CDR1 DFQATT and CDR2 SNEGSKA (reference sequence). The CDR3 is 11 amino acids. CDR3 loop: CSAPRGLADNF. The DNA of the CDR3 is TGCAGTGCTCCCCGAGGACTAGCGGATAACTTC.

J is TRBJ2-5 and V is TRBV7-6, with a tentative D call TRBD2 (6 bases). V lost 5 bases and J 2 bases, leaving 12 bases between the germline ends. The CDR3 totals 14 residues. Germline V gene sequence: CDR1 SGHVS, CDR2 FNYEAQ. The CDR3 spells CASSQVAAQETQYF. The CDR3 DNA is TGTGCCAGCAGCCAGGTAGCGGCACAAGAGACCCAGTACTTC.

This rearrangement joins TRBV6-1 to TRBJ1-1; TRBD1 matches 7 bases. The V segment lost 8 bases and the J segment 8 bases; nucleotides outside the gene matches: 14. From germline, CDR1 is MNHNS and CDR2 SASEGT. This CDR3 has 14 residues. CDR3 in amino acids: CASGSPGTVREAFF. CDR3 DNA sequence: TGTGCCAGCGGGTCTCCCGGGACAGTCAGGGAAGCTTTCTTT.

The chain uses TRBV27 and TRBJ2-3; TRBD2 matches 11 bases. The CDR3 runs 16 residues. After removal of 1 base from V and 6 bases from J, the junction contained 6 bases not matched to a gene. The germline V gene has CDR1 MNHEY and CDR2 SMNVEV (reference sequence). This CDR3 is CASSLLTSGSIDTQYF. The CDR3 region has the DNA TGTGCCAGCAGTTTATTAACTAGCGGGAGTATTGATACGCAGTATTTT.